This T cell receptor beta chain was documented in a study of blood T cells in healthy people across ages. Germline CDR1 SGDLS, CDR2 YYNGEE. The CDR3 extends over 15 amino acids. The ends were cut back, 0 bases at V and 6 bases at J, with 13 bases in the middle. PCR was performed a second time for about 7 to 11 cycles using a sample-barcoded 5' primer and a J-beta primer mix. TCRdb re-analysed the 5' RACE reads in MiXCR, keeping a single row per CDR3 protein. Of around 1,900,000 distinct CDR3 sequences detected, about two fifths appear once; the ten largest clones hold roughly 23%. The table lists this clonotype with a count of one.

The sequencing sample was made of blood. The V call is TRBV9, the J call TRBJ1-5, with D unclear. This receptor was taken from a human donor in good health. As DNA, the CDR3 is TGTGCCAGCAGCGTAGGGGCGGGGTACGGTCAGCCCCAGCATTTT. This translates into CASSVGAGYGQPQHF.